Here is one TCR beta chain with its context. The sample comes from a study of blood T cell repertoires in COVID-19. CDR3 length: 15 residues. V was cut by 6 bases and J by 0 bases, with 12 bases left in between. Per the germline V gene, CDR1 is MNHEY and CDR2 is SVGAGI. Using immunoSEQ multiplex PCR, the repertoire was profiled, and TCRdb retains in-frame clones only, with some absent. The data contain about 65,000 clones, roughly four fifths of them singletons. The sequenced sample was peripheral blood. The sequence derives from a human donor in a cohort sampled during active COVID-19. The rearrangement uses TRBV6-5 and TRBJ1-5, with D unclear. The CDR3 reads CASRALVYSNQPQHF. CDR3 DNA sequence: TGTGCCAGCAGAGCCTTAGTTTATAGCAATCAGCCCCAGCATTTT.